Below are 13 T cell receptor beta chains sequenced from a single sample in a study of T cells in Graves' hyperthyroidism and ophthalmopathy. RNA transcripts yielded amplified TCR beta CDR3 regions. A set of HTBI primers served as the primers for a first-round RT-PCR of the TCR CDR3. From the multiplex PCR reads, TCRdb called clonotypes with MiXCR, one entry per CDR3 protein. The sample has some 370,000 distinct CDR3 sequences; roughly a sixth are singletons. Sequencing was done on a sample of blood. Receptors were obtained from a woman aged 25 to 45 with Graves' hyperthyroidism that later progressed to Graves' ophthalmopathy.

This clonotype was seen only a few times. The CDR3 nucleotides are TGTGCCAGCAGTTCGGCGGGGGGACAGGAGGACAATGAGCAGTTCTTC. The encoded protein is CASSSAGGQEDNEQFF. The chain carries TRBV28 and TRBJ2-1; D possibly uses TRBD1 or TRBD2 (8 bases each). Between the trimmed V and J ends, which lost 4 bases and 5 bases, there was a span of 18 bases. CDR3 length: 16 residues. Per the germline V gene, CDR1 is MDHEN and CDR2 is SYDVKM.

This chain connects TRBV28 to TRBJ2-2, with D possibly being TRBD2 (5 bases). Looked up from germline, CDR1 is MDHEN and CDR2 is SYDVKM. With 2 bases removed from V and 7 bases from J, the gap between germline ends came to 11 bases. This CDR3 spans 14 amino acids. CDR3 in DNA: TGTGCCAGCAGTTTACGGCTAGCACGCGGGGAGCTGTTTTTT. It codes for CASSLRLARGELFF. The full variable domain, rest sourced from reference TRBV28 and TRBJ2-2, is DVKVTQSSRYLVKRTGEKVFLECVQDMDHENMFWYRQDPGLGLRLIYFSYDVKMKEKGDIPEGYSVSREKKERFSLILESASTNQTSMYLCASSLRLARGELFFGEGSRLTVL.

This clonotype was seen a handful of times. The rearrangement uses TRBV5-6 and TRBJ1-5, with a possible D match to TRBD1 (6 bases). Germline CDR1 reads SGHDT; CDR2 reads YYEEEE. The CDR3 loop spans 15 amino acids. V was trimmed by 6 bases and J by 1 base, leaving 14 bases between them. The CDR3 loop is CASTLGGASNQPQHF. The CDR3 DNA reads TGTGCCAGCACCCTCGGGGGGGCCAGCAATCAGCCCCAGCATTTT.

This clonotype was detected ten times or more. V is TRBV6-1 and J is TRBJ2-7; TRBD2 agrees at 10 bases. The CDR3 loop spans 17 amino acids. Losses at the gene ends were 3 bases for V and 3 bases for J; bases not matched to a gene: 11. Looked up from germline, CDR1 is MNHNS and CDR2 is SASEGT. CDR3 loop: CASSEWVGAGGFYEQYF. CDR3 bases: TGTGCCAGCAGTGAGTGGGTGGGAGCGGGGGGGTTCTACGAGCAGTACTTC.

This clonotype was picked up a small number of times. This chain's CDR3 is CASNSGQGDSFYGYTF. CDR3 bases: TGTGCCAGCAATTCCGGACAGGGGGACAGTTTCTATGGCTACACCTTC. V usage is TRBV3-1 and J usage is TRBJ1-2; 10 nucleotides agree with TRBD1. Germline V CDR1 and CDR2: LGHDT, YNNKEL (reference sequence). V was clipped by 7 bases and J by 4 bases; unmatched bases: 12. The CDR3 loop spans 16 amino acids.

The DNA of the CDR3 is TGTGCCAGTAGTATCGTGGGGGGCGCGGGCACTGAAGCTTTCTTT. Translated: CASSIVGGAGTEAFF. The V call is TRBV19, the J call TRBJ1-1; possibly TRBD1 for D (6 bases). Germline V gene lookup returns CDR1 LNHDA and CDR2 SQIVND (reference sequence). The V end was cut by 3 bases, the J end by 4 bases, with 15 bases between. The CDR3 runs 15 residues.

This clonotype showed up many times. The chain combines TRBV30 with TRBJ2-5, with TRBD1 as a possible D gene (6 bases). CDR3 size: 14 residues. V gave up 8 bases and J gave up 7 bases, with 23 bases separating them. The germline CDR1 and CDR2 sequences are GTSNPN and SVGIG (reference sequence). CDR3 region: CASEDSNSRGTQYF. DNA of the CDR3: TGTGCCAGTGAGGACAGCAATTCCCGTGGGACCCAGTACTTC.

The chain is built from TRBV20-1 and TRBJ2-7; 10 bases map to TRBD2. The V segment lost 4 bases and the J segment 4 bases; nucleotides outside the gene matches: 10. This CDR3 is built from 15 residues. From germline, CDR1 is DFQATT and CDR2 SNEGSKA (reference sequence). CDR3 sequence reads: CSATPGAGGRYEQYF. DNA for the CDR3: TGCAGTGCTACCCCAGGAGCGGGAGGGAGGTACGAGCAGTACTTC.

In its sample, this clonotype was seen many times. J is TRBJ2-2 and V is TRBV11-2; 11 nucleotides line up with TRBD2. The CDR3 runs 16 residues. Germline V lookup: CDR1 SGHAT, CDR2 FQNNGV. V lost 6 bases, J lost 2 bases, and 5 bases stayed unmatched. The DNA for the CDR3 is TGTGCCAGCAGTCGTACTAGCGGGAGCAACACCGGGGAGCTGTTTTTT. Its protein is CASSRTSGSNTGELFF.

This clonotype was observed at least ten times. The chain links TRBV5-6 to TRBJ1-5, with D possibly being TRBD1 (5 bases). The V end lost 1 base, the J end lost 7 bases, and 15 bases lay between the germline ends. Germline CDR1 reads SGHDT; CDR2 reads YYEEEE. The CDR3 length is 15 residues. CDR3 coding DNA: TGTGCCAGCAGCTTGTGGGGGGGATTGGGACAGCCCCAGCATTTT. This sequence encodes CASSLWGGLGQPQHF.

This clonotype was counted at least ten times. CDR3 sequence reads: CASSPRTSFETGELFF. The CDR3 DNA reads as TGTGCCAGCAGCCCGCGGACTAGCTTTGAAACCGGGGAGCTGTTTTTT. V usage is TRBV9 and J usage is TRBJ2-2; TRBD2 aligns across 8 bases. With V trimmed by 4 bases and J by 5 bases, 10 bases remained unmatched. CDR1 and CDR2 (germline): SGDLS, YYNGEE. The CDR3 has 16 amino acids.

This clonotype showed up many times. As DNA, the CDR3 is TGTGCCAGCAGTCCTACCGGGACTGGTGGAAACACCATATATTTT. This sequence encodes CASSPTGTGGNTIYF. The chain joins TRBV2 to TRBJ1-3; D perhaps matches TRBD1 (5 bases). Trimming removed 5 bases from V and 3 bases from J, with 14 bases in between. This CDR3 is built from 15 residues. Germline V lookup: CDR1 SNHLY, CDR2 FYNNEI. The variable domain in full, completed from reference TRBV2 and TRBJ1-3, reads EPEVTQTPSHQVTQMGQEVILRCVPISNHLYFYWYRQILGQKVEFLVSFYNNEISEKSEIFDDQFSVERPDGSNFTLKIRSTKLEDSAMYFCASSPTGTGGNTIYFGEGSWLTVV.

The sample holds a few counts of this clonotype. The J gene is TRBJ1-3, the V gene TRBV29-1; TRBD1 is a possible D gene (6 bases). Germline V lookup: CDR1 SQVTM, CDR2 ANQGSEA. V lost 6 bases, J lost 5 bases, and 11 bases lay in between. The length of the CDR3 is 12 residues. This chain's CDR3 is CSVDTGRNTIYF. The CDR3, as DNA: TGCAGCGTCGATACAGGGAGAAACACCATATATTTT.